This TCR beta chain derives from a study of shared clonotypes between healthy human individuals. Whole-study context: CD4 naive and CD4 memory each took three plates per donor, while CD8 naive took two and CD8 memory one.

Germline assignment: CDR1 LGHNT and CDR2 FRNRAP. V was clipped by 3 bases and J by 9 bases, with 15 bases between them. CDR3 size: 14 residues. Deep-level running was used for the assay. Under the authors' procedure: Filtering differed because ImmunoSEQ produced junction-only sequences that carried no quality scores. Sequencing was performed with immunoSEQ multiplex PCR; in TCRdb, only in-frame clones are kept and a portion is missing. That table furnishes V, J and clone size, whereas the DNA furnished D and trimming. The sample carries approximately 530,000 clones, 90% to 97% recorded once. This receptor was identified in a woman aged 25 to 39 in good health. The specimen sequenced was naive CD4+ T cells sorted from blood. The subset here: CD45RA+ positively selected. V and J are TRBV12-5 and TRBJ2-1; D might be TRBD2 (6 bases). As DNA, the CDR3 is TGTGCTAGTGGTTTTGCGTCGGTCGGGAGTGAGCAGTTCTTC. Protein: CASGFASVGSEQFF.